The present T cell receptor beta chain was sequenced within a study of response to subunit inactivated influenza vaccine. This clonotype showed up many times. The antigen is undetermined. Trimming left V 3 bases short and J 3 bases short, with 12 bases between. The CDR3 consists of 14 residues. TCRdb re-called the RT-PCR reads through MiXCR, storing one row per CDR3 protein. The table records hundreds of thousands of distinct CDR3 sequences, around 15% of them present only once. Study-wide points: Seasonal influenza vaccination, on each occasion, was suggested by the authors to recruit few new T cells.

The J gene is TRBJ2-7, the V gene TRBV12-3 or TRBV12-4; no reliable D call. The sequencing here drew on PBMCs from blood, taken around 15 days before vaccination. This receptor was identified in a man aged 50 or older who received an inactivated influenza vaccine. CDR3 protein: CASSLSAFGYEQYF. CDR3 nucleotides: TGTGCCAGCAGTTTGTCGGCTTTCGGCTACGAGCAGTACTTC.